Listed below are T cell receptor beta chains from one sample, sequenced in a study of shared clonotypes between healthy human individuals. Here immunoSEQ multiplex PCR was the method, and the copy in TCRdb shows in-frame clones only, minus some. In the table there are some 1,100,000 clones, around 82% of which are singletons. Sequencing used memory CD4+ T cells from PBMCs. The origin of the receptors is a man between 18 and 35 years old in good health. Some clones in this sample may be carry-over from other donors' samples. CDR3s include the opening cysteine and the closing phenylalanine or tryptophan. D genes are given only for firm matches. Not all rows give a size; the values are once, few, many and, for expanded clones, a class.

V: TRBV7-2
D: TRBD2
size: -
J: TRBJ2-7
DNA: TGTGCCAGCAGCCTCCGGGACTACTACGAGCAGTACTTC
CDR3: CASSLRDYYEQYF

V: TRBV28
D: -
size: once
J: TRBJ2-2
DNA: TGTGCCAGCTCTGACAGTAACACCGGGGAGCTGTTTTTT
CDR3: CASSDSNTGELFF

V: TRBV5-1
D: -
size: once
J: TRBJ2-1
DNA: TGCGCCAGCAGCCCGGAGGGATACTCCTACAATGAGCAGTTCTTC
CDR3: CASSPEGYSYNEQFF

V: TRBV5-1
D: TRBD1
size: -
J: TRBJ1-3
DNA: TGCGCCAGCAGCGGAGGGACAGGGGCTGGAAACACCATATATTTT
CDR3: CASSGGTGAGNTIYF

V: TRBV28
D: TRBD2
size: -
J: TRBJ2-7
DNA: TGTGCCAGCAGCTCCCCCAGCGGGAACTCCTACGAGCAGTACTTC
CDR3: CASSSPSGNSYEQYF

V: TRBV5-1
D: -
size: few
J: TRBJ1-1
DNA: TGCGCCAGCAGGCGGACGGACAACACTGAAGCTTTCTTT
CDR3: CASRRTDNTEAFF

V: TRBV15
D: -
size: -
J: TRBJ2-6
DNA: TGTGCCACCAGCAGAGATGTTTTAGGAGACTCTGGGGCCAACGTCCTGACTTTC
CDR3: CATSRDVLGDSGANVLTF

V: TRBV19
D: TRBD1
size: once
J: TRBJ1-5
DNA: TGTGCCAGTAGTATTACCGGGACAGGCGGGAGGAGCAATCAGCCCCAGCATTTT
CDR3: CASSITGTGGRSNQPQHF

V: TRBV10-1
D: TRBD2
size: -
J: TRBJ2-7
DNA: TGCGCCAGCAGTGAGCAGACTAGCACCCTTGGTCGGTACTTC
CDR3: CASSEQTSTLGRYF

V: TRBV15
D: TRBD1
size: -
J: TRBJ2-7
DNA: TGTGCCACAGGACAGGGGATTCCTACACAGCAGTACTTC
CDR3: CATGQGIPTQQYF

V: TRBV10-1
D: -
size: -
J: TRBJ2-3
DNA: TGCGCCAGCAGCTATGAGGGGTATGGCACAGATACGCAGTATTTT
CDR3: CASSYEGYGTDTQYF

V: TRBV5-1
D: -
size: -
J: TRBJ2-7
DNA: TGCGCCAGCAGCTTGGTCGTGACAGGTGGCTACGAGCAGTACTTC
CDR3: CASSLVVTGGYEQYF

V: TRBV18
D: TRBD1
size: -
J: TRBJ1-3
DNA: TGTGCCAGCTCAGCGGACAGGACCTCTGGAAACACCATATATTTT
CDR3: CASSADRTSGNTIYF

V: TRBV7-2
D: -
size: -
J: TRBJ2-2
DNA: TGTGCCAGCAGCTTAGTTTTCGTGGAGATTGTCACCGGGGAGCTGTTTTTT
CDR3: CASSLVFVEIVTGELFF

V: TRBV7-2
D: -
size: -
J: TRBJ1-1
DNA: TGTGCCAGCAGCTTTTCGATTCGGGGGCGCGGAGCTTTCTTT
CDR3: CASSFSIRGRGAFF

V: TRBV4-3
D: -
size: -
J: TRBJ2-7
DNA: TGCGCCAGCAGCCAAGGACAGGCAACCTACGAGCAGTACTTC
CDR3: CASSQGQATYEQYF

V: TRBV18
D: -
size: -
J: TRBJ1-1
DNA: TGTGCCAGCTCACCTGGGCAAGAGTTTATGAACACTGAAGCTTTCTTT
CDR3: CASSPGQEFMNTEAFF

V: TRBV28
D: TRBD1
size: -
J: TRBJ2-7
DNA: TGTGCCAGCAGTAGCACCGGGACAGAGGCCCAGTACTTC
CDR3: CASSSTGTEAQYF

V: TRBV5-8
D: -
size: -
J: TRBJ2-3
DNA: TGTGCCAGCAGCTTGGCTCTTACGGGAGTGAGGACAGATACGCAGTATTTT
CDR3: CASSLALTGVRTDTQYF

V: TRBV5-4
D: -
size: -
J: TRBJ1-4
DNA: TGTGCCTCGACCGACAGAGCAACTAATGAAAAACTGTTTTTT
CDR3: CASTDRATNEKLFF

V: TRBV28
D: TRBD2
size: -
J: TRBJ2-7
DNA: TGTGCCAGCAGTCCGCTAGCGGGAGAAACCTACGAGCAGTACTTC
CDR3: CASSPLAGETYEQYF

V: TRBV30
D: -
size: -
J: TRBJ2-3
DNA: TGTGCCTGGACAGCGCGGACAGATACGCAGTATTTT
CDR3: CAWTARTDTQYF

V: TRBV9
D: -
size: -
J: TRBJ2-1
DNA: TGTGCCAGCAGCGAAGACCCGAATGGGGCCAATGAGCAGTTCTTC
CDR3: CASSEDPNGANEQFF

V: TRBV28
D: TRBD2
size: once
J: TRBJ2-3
DNA: TGTGCCAGCAGTTCGTATCCCGGGACTAGCGGGAAGACCGGCTGGGATACGCAGTATTTT
CDR3: CASSSYPGTSGKTGWDTQYF

V: TRBV7-2
D: -
size: few
J: TRBJ1-2
DNA: TGTGCCAGCAGCTCCGCGACGCGTCTTGGCTACACCTTC
CDR3: CASSSATRLGYTF

V: TRBV25-1
D: -
size: -
J: TRBJ2-3
DNA: TGTGCCAGCAGTGCCGGGACGGGGCCCACAGATACGCAGTATTTT
CDR3: CASSAGTGPTDTQYF

V: TRBV30
D: -
size: -
J: TRBJ2-7
DNA: TGTGCCTGGAGTTCGCGGGACCGACGCTACGAGCAGTACTTC
CDR3: CAWSSRDRRYEQYF

V: TRBV4-1
D: -
size: -
J: TRBJ2-7
DNA: TGCGCCAGCAGCCAAGAATCCAGGACAGCGACCTACGAGCAGTACTTC
CDR3: CASSQESRTATYEQYF

V: TRBV30
D: -
size: -
J: TRBJ2-2
DNA: TGTGCCTGGAGTGTCCCCAAAATGTTTCCCGGGGAGCTGTTTTTT
CDR3: CAWSVPKMFPGELFF

V: TRBV28
D: -
size: -
J: TRBJ2-7
DNA: TGTGCCAGCCTTGCGGCGGGGCCGGGGGAGCAGTACTTC
CDR3: CASLAAGPGEQYF

V: TRBV7-8
D: TRBD2
size: -
J: TRBJ2-2
DNA: TGTGCCAGCAGCTTCGGGACTAGCGGGAGGGCGATGAGAACCGGGGAGCTGTTTTTT
CDR3: CASSFGTSGRAMRTGELFF

V: TRBV5-1
D: TRBD1
size: -
J: TRBJ1-2
DNA: TGCGCCAGCAGGGGAAGTGGGACAGGGGGCGCCTATAACTATGGCTACACCTTC
CDR3: CASRGSGTGGAYNYGYTF

V: TRBV7-3
D: -
size: -
J: TRBJ2-3
DNA: TGTGCCAGCAGCTTCGACCGCACAGATACGCAGTATTTT
CDR3: CASSFDRTDTQYF

V: TRBV29-1
D: -
size: few
J: TRBJ1-1
DNA: TGCACCATACGGCGGACCAACACTGAAGCTTTCTTT
CDR3: CTIRRTNTEAFF

V: TRBV6-1
D: -
size: -
J: TRBJ1-2
DNA: TGTGCCAGCAGCCGGACCTATGGCTACACCTTC
CDR3: CASSRTYGYTF

V: TRBV2
D: -
size: -
J: TRBJ1-2
DNA: TGTGCCAGCACCCCCTTGGGCAGAAACTATGGCTACACCTTC
CDR3: CASTPLGRNYGYTF

V: TRBV7-3
D: -
size: -
J: TRBJ2-1
DNA: TGTGCCAGCAGCTCCTTGGGTAGGGGGAACAATGAGCAGTTCTTC
CDR3: CASSSLGRGNNEQFF

V: TRBV11-2
D: -
size: -
J: TRBJ1-5
DNA: TGTGCCAGCAGCTCCTGGCTGGACCAGCCCCAGCATTTT
CDR3: CASSSWLDQPQHF

V: TRBV11-2
D: -
size: -
J: TRBJ2-5
DNA: TGTGCCAGCAGCTTGAGACTCGGGGGTGAGACCCAGTACTTC
CDR3: CASSLRLGGETQYF

V: TRBV18
D: -
size: -
J: TRBJ2-2
DNA: TGTGTCAGCTCACCATCGAGGGAGAACACCGGGGAGCTGTTTTTT
CDR3: CVSSPSRENTGELFF

V: TRBV28
D: -
size: -
J: TRBJ1-5
DNA: TGTGCCAGCATCTCGTGGGGGGAGCCCAACAATCAGCCCCAGCATTTT
CDR3: CASISWGEPNNQPQHF

V: TRBV27
D: TRBD1
size: few
J: TRBJ1-5
DNA: TGTGCCAGCAGTGGCCGGGACAGGGCCAATCAGCCCCAGCATTTT
CDR3: CASSGRDRANQPQHF

V: TRBV28
D: -
size: once
J: TRBJ1-5
DNA: TGTGCCAGCAGTCCGGGACAATGGGGCAATCAGCCCCAGCATTTT
CDR3: CASSPGQWGNQPQHF

V: TRBV10-2
D: -
size: -
J: TRBJ2-7
DNA: TGCGCCAGCAGTGACTACGGCGGTAGCTCCTACGAGCAGTACTTC
CDR3: CASSDYGGSSYEQYF

V: TRBV29-1
D: -
size: -
J: TRBJ1-4
DNA: TGCAGCGTACGCCCTGGGACGGGGGAAAAACTGTTTTTT
CDR3: CSVRPGTGEKLFF

V: TRBV5-1
D: TRBD1
size: once
J: TRBJ1-2
DNA: TGCGCCAGCAGCTCTGGGACAGACTATGGCTACACCTTC
CDR3: CASSSGTDYGYTF

V: TRBV5-1
D: -
size: -
J: TRBJ1-4
DNA: TGCGCCAGCAGCTTGGTACCAGGGAAGATTGAAAAACTGTTTTTT
CDR3: CASSLVPGKIEKLFF

V: TRBV7-9
D: -
size: -
J: TRBJ1-1
DNA: TGTGCCAGCAGGGGTAAGTTGCGGCTGAACACTGAAGCTTTCTTT
CDR3: CASRGKLRLNTEAFF

V: TRBV5-1
D: TRBD1
size: -
J: TRBJ2-7
DNA: TGCGCCAGCAGCCGAGGACAGGACGTCTACGAGCAGTACTTC
CDR3: CASSRGQDVYEQYF

V: TRBV6-6
D: -
size: -
J: TRBJ2-1
DNA: TGTGCCAGCCTCGCCCCGGTGGGGTACAATGAGCAGTTCTTC
CDR3: CASLAPVGYNEQFF

V: TRBV18
D: -
size: -
J: TRBJ1-5
DNA: TGTGCCAGCTCACCATCGTCGGGGCAACGAGGCAGTCAGCCCCAGCATTTT
CDR3: CASSPSSGQRGSQPQHF

V: TRBV29-1
D: -
size: -
J: TRBJ2-2
DNA: TGCAGCGGCCTCAGCGACCGACACACCGGGGAGCTGTTTTTT
CDR3: CSGLSDRHTGELFF

V: TRBV7-9
D: TRBD1
size: -
J: TRBJ1-1
DNA: TGTGCCAGCAGCTTAGGCGTATCCTGGCAGGGGGCGAACACTGAAGCTTTCTTT
CDR3: CASSLGVSWQGANTEAFF

V: TRBV5-1
D: -
size: -
J: TRBJ2-7
DNA: TGCGCCAGCAGCTTGGCCGTCGCGAGCTCCTACGAGCAGTACTTC
CDR3: CASSLAVASSYEQYF

V: TRBV11-2
D: -
size: -
J: TRBJ2-2
DNA: TGTGCCAGCAGCCCTGATCGAGGGGGGGGTGGCACCGGGGAGCTGTTTTTT
CDR3: CASSPDRGGGGTGELFF

V: TRBV10-3
D: -
size: -
J: TRBJ2-4
DNA: TGTGCCATCAGTGAGGGACAGCTAGCCAAAAACATTCAGTACTTC
CDR3: CAISEGQLAKNIQYF